This passage covers 17 T cell receptor beta chains from one sample sequenced in a study of T cell responses to AZD1222 COVID-19 vaccine. Assay: immunoSEQ multiplex PCR; the TCRdb copy retains only in-frame clones and omits some. The repertoire consists of more than 150,000 clones, with 85% to 90% occurring once and the leading ten covering 6.1%. Sequenced material: peripheral blood, taken on day 0 of AZD1222 vaccination. These receptors were obtained from an adult in good health.

The count of this clone is one. This chain uses TRBV21-1 with TRBJ2-1; TRBD2, the table's D call, lacks a check against the DNA. TRBV21-1 has pseudogene status. The CDR3 spans 13 residues. The CDR3: CARETSYHNEQFF. The CDR3 coding sequence is TGTGCCAGGGAGACTAGTTATCACAATGAGCAGTTCTTC.

The DNA of the CDR3 is TGTGCCTGGAGTATCCCGGGTTTGGGGGATCAGCCCCAGCATTTT. This sequence encodes CAWSIPGLGDQPQHF. V usage is TRBV30 and J usage is TRBJ1-5; a weak D match, TRBD1 (5 bases). CDR1 and CDR2 from the germline V gene are GTSNPN and SVGIG (reference sequence). Trimming took 2 bases from V and 5 from J, leaving 16 bases between them. The CDR3 has 15 amino acids.

The chain is built from TRBV9 and TRBJ2-2, with 7 bases identical to TRBD2. The CDR3 length is 14 residues. The germline V gene has CDR1 SGDLS and CDR2 YYNGEE. V was clipped by 1 base and J by 6 bases; unmatched bases: 3. The chain's CDR3 is CASSVRGDAGELFF. In DNA, the CDR3 is TGTGCCAGCAGCGTACGGGGGGACGCCGGGGAGCTGTTTTTT.

The chain combines TRBV2 with TRBJ1-5; D perhaps matches TRBD1 (5 bases). Between the trimmed V and J ends, which lost 5 bases and 7 bases, there was a span of 21 bases. Germline CDR1 reads SNHLY; CDR2 reads FYNNEI. This CDR3 contains 16 residues. This CDR3 is CASSRRDGEPRQPQHF. CDR3 DNA sequence: TGTGCCAGCAGTCGCCGGGACGGTGAGCCCAGACAGCCCCAGCATTTT.

The chain couples TRBV7-9 to TRBJ1-1; the D is unclear. The ends were cut back, 1 base at V and 1 base at J, with 4 bases in the middle. CDR3 length equals 13 residues. Per germline, CDR1 SEHNR and CDR2 FQNEAQ (reference sequence). The CDR3 spells CASSLVANTEAFF. The CDR3 region has the DNA TGTGCCAGCAGCTTAGTCGCGAACACTGAAGCTTTCTTT.

The chain employs TRBV4-2 and TRBJ1-2, with a tentative D call TRBD1 (5 bases). The CDR3 consists of 15 residues. V was trimmed by 0 bases and J by 1 base, leaving 9 bases between them. The germline V gene has CDR1 LGHNA and CDR2 YNFKEQ. Here the CDR3 DNA reads TGTGCCAGCAGCCAAGATCGGGGCCTTAACTATGGCTACACCTTC. Protein sequence: CASSQDRGLNYGYTF.

The chain has TRBV29-1 and TRBJ1-4; D unresolved. Germline V gene data show CDR1 as SQVTM and CDR2 as ANQGSEA. V lost 4 bases to trimming and J lost 3 bases, with 12 bases between them. The CDR3 is 14 amino acids. CDR3 sequence reads: CSVVGLLSNEKLFF. The CDR3 DNA reads as TGCAGCGTTGTGGGGTTGCTGTCTAATGAAAAACTGTTTTTT.

This clone has just one count. V and J are TRBV28 and TRBJ2-7; D not resolved. Germline CDR1 MDHEN, CDR2 SYDVKM. The V end lost 7 bases, the J end lost 0 bases, and 10 bases lay between the germline ends. This CDR3 has 13 residues. Written as DNA, the CDR3 is TGTGCCAGCAAGCCGGTGAGCTCCTACGAGCAGTACTTC. It yields the protein CASKPVSSYEQYF.

With respect to this clone: Other DNA sequences of this sample code for an identical CDR3. CDR3 amino acids: CASSEGSGNTEAFF. The CDR3 DNA reads as TGTGCCAGCAGTGAGGGGTCAGGGAACACTGAAGCTTTCTTT. The chain uses TRBV25-1 and TRBJ1-1; D uncertain. The CDR3 loop spans 14 amino acids. The V gene lost 3 bases and the J gene lost 1 base, with 9 bases spanning the gap. Looked up from germline, CDR1 is MGHDK and CDR2 is SYGVNS.

V is TRBV7-9 and J is TRBJ2-7; D not certain. The germline V gene encodes CDR1 SEHNR and CDR2 FQNEAQ (reference sequence). With 6 bases removed from V and 3 bases from J, the gap between germline ends came to 18 bases. CDR3 size: 15 residues. In nucleotides, the CDR3 is TGTGCCAGCAGTCCCCGGGTCCAACAGAGCTACGAGCAGTACTTC. Protein sequence: CASSPRVQQSYEQYF.

The genes are TRBV6-5 and TRBJ1-2; D unresolved. The CDR3 covers 16 residues. Germline values: CDR1 MNHEY, CDR2 SVGAGI. V was cut by 0 bases and J by 0 bases, with 11 bases left in between. CDR3 sequence (DNA): TGTGCCAGCAGTTACTCTACGGACGGAACTAACTATGGCTACACCTTC. This sequence encodes CASSYSTDGTNYGYTF.

The chain links TRBV28 to TRBJ1-2, with D perhaps matching TRBD1 (5 bases). Germline CDR1 and CDR2: MDHEN and SYDVKM. Trimming took 7 bases from V and 6 from J, leaving 9 bases between them. The CDR3 extends over 11 amino acids. The CDR3 spells CASNAGNGYTF. The CDR3 DNA reads as TGTGCCAGCAACGCAGGGAATGGCTACACCTTC.

The genes are TRBV27 and TRBJ1-2; the D gene is possibly TRBD1 (5 bases). Germline V gene sequence: CDR1 MNHEY, CDR2 SMNVEV (reference sequence). The V end was cut by 3 bases, the J end by 2 bases, with 7 bases between. The CDR3 consists of 13 residues. As DNA, the CDR3 is TGTGCCAGCAGTTTGGGGGGAAACTATGGCTACACCTTC. Residues: CASSLGGNYGYTF.

The chain links TRBV18 to TRBJ1-5; no definite D call. The length of the CDR3 is 13 residues. V was cut by 3 bases and J by 5 bases, with 8 bases left in between. CDR1 is KGHSH, CDR2 LQKENI, per germline. The CDR3 here is CASSPDQDQPQHF. The DNA for the CDR3 is TGTGCCAGCTCACCGGACCAGGATCAGCCCCAGCATTTT.

This sequence joins TRBV28 and TRBJ2-7; D unresolved. CDR3 length equals 11 residues. The V gene lost 3 bases and the J gene lost 5 bases, with 5 bases spanning the gap. Germline V lookup: CDR1 MDHEN, CDR2 SYDVKM. The CDR3 DNA reads as TGTGCCAGCAGTTTCTGGAACGAGCAGTACTTC. This translates into CASSFWNEQYF. The full variable domain, rest sourced from reference TRBV28 and TRBJ2-7, is DVKVTQSSRYLVKRTGEKVFLECVQDMDHENMFWYRQDPGLGLRLIYFSYDVKMKEKGDIPEGYSVSREKKERFSLILESASTNQTSMYLCASSFWNEQYFGPGTRLTVT.

J is TRBJ2-1 and V is TRBV24-1, with D perhaps being TRBD1 or TRBD2 (5 bases each). The CDR3 spans 16 residues. Per germline, CDR1 KGHDR and CDR2 SFDVKD. Trimming pared 3 bases from V and 5 bases from J, leaving 16 bases between. The CDR3 DNA reads TGTGCCACCAGTGATACCGGGGCGCTGTGGAACAATGAGCAGTTCTTC. As protein: CATSDTGALWNNEQFF.

The V and J genes are TRBV6-1 and TRBJ1-3; D is unresolved. Germline-derived CDR1 and CDR2 are MNHNS and SASEGT. Trimming took 1 base from V and 2 from J, leaving 6 bases between them. The CDR3 covers 14 residues. CDR3 sequence reads: CASSEGVAGNTIYF. CDR3 in DNA: TGTGCCAGCAGTGAAGGGGTTGCTGGAAACACCATATATTTT.